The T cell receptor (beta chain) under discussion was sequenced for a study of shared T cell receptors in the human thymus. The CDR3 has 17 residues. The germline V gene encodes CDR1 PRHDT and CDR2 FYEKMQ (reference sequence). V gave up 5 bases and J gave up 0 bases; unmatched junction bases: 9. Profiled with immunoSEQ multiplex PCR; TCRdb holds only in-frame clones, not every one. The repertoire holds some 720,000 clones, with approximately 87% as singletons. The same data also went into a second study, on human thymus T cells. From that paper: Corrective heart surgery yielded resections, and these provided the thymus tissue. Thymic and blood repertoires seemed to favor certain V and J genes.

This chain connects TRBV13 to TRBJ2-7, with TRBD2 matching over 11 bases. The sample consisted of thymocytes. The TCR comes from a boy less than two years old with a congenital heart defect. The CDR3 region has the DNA TGTGCCAGCAGCCCCCGACTAGCGGGAACTAGCTCCTACGAGCAGTACTTC. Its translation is CASSPRLAGTSSYEQYF.